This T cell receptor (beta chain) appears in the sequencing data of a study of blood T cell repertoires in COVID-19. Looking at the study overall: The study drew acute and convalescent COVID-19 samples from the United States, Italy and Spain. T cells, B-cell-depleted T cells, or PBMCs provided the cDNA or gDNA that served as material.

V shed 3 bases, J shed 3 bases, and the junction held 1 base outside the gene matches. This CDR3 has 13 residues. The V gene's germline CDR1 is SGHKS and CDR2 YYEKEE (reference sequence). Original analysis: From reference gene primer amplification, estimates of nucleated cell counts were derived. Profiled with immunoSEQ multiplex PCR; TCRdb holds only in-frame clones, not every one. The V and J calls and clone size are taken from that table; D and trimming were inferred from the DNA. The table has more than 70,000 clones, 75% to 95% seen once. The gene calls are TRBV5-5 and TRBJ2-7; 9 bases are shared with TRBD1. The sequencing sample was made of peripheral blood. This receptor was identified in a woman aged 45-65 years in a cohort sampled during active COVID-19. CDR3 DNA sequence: TGTGCCAGCAGCTGGGACAGGGTCTACGAGCAGTACTTC. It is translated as CASSWDRVYEQYF.